This T cell receptor beta chain is from a study of T cells in tuberculosis. Study findings and constraints: Classification accuracy was 80% to 90% (AUROC approximately 0.89) with the GMM-specific repertoire.

From germline, CDR1 is SNHLY and CDR2 FYNNEI. This CDR3 comprises 16 residues. V lost 5 bases, J lost 3 bases, and 7 bases stayed unmatched. Profiling relied on immunoSEQ multiplex PCR, and the TCRdb table lists in-frame clones only, not all of them. The sample lists under 45,000 clones, approximately 95% seen once, with 3% to 4% in the top ten. On this clone itself: The antigen is unknown.

The clonotype originates from a donor between 10 and 35 years old with latent tuberculosis or without tuberculosis infection. V and J are TRBV2 and TRBJ1-4, with 9 bases aligning to TRBD1. The material sequenced was PBMCs. The CDR3 nucleotides are TGTGCCAGCAGTCCCGGGACAGGGTGGCCTAATGAAAAACTGTTTTTT. This sequence encodes CASSPGTGWPNEKLFF.